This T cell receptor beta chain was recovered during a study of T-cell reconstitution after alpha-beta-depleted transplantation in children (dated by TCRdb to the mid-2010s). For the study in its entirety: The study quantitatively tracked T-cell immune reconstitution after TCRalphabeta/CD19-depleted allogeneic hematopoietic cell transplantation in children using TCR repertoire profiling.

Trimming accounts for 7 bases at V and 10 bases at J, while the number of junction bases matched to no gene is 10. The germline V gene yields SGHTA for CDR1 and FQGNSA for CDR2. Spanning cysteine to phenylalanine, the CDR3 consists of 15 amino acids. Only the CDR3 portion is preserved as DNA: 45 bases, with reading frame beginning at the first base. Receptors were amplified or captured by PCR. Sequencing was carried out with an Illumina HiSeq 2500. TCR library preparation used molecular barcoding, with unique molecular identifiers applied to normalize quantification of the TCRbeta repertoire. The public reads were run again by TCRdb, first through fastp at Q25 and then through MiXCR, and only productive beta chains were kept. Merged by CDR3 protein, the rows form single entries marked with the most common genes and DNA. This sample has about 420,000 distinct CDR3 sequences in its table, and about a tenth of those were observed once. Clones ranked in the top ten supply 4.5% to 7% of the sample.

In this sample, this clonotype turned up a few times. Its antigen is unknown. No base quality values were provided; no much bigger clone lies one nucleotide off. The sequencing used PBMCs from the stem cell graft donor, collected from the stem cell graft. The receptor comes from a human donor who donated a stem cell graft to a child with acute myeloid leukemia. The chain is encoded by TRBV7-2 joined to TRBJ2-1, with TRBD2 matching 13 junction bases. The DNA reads TGTGCCAGCACCGAAACTAGCGGGAGGGCCAGGGAGCAGTTCTTC. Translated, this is CASTETSGRAREQFF.